This record concerns one TCR beta chain sequence. The sample is drawn from a study of blood T cell repertoires in COVID-19. There are 15 residues in the CDR3. Germline CDR1 MNHEY, CDR2 SVGAGI. Trimming at V came to 6 bases and at J to 2 bases, leaving 8 bases not matched to a gene. Using immunoSEQ multiplex PCR, the repertoire was profiled, and TCRdb retains in-frame clones only, with some absent. The sample lists 400,000 to 550,000 clones, nearly 90% occurring once. The origin of this receptor is a woman aged 18 to 35 with acute COVID-19. The chain joins TRBV6-5 to TRBJ2-7; TRBD1 matches at 9 bases. Material: PBMCs or T cells enriched from blood (not recorded which). CDR3 protein: CASSPGQGRTYEQYF. In DNA form, the CDR3 reads TGTGCCAGCAGCCCGGGACAGGGTAGAACCTACGAGCAGTACTTC.